Given below is one T cell receptor beta chain in context. What it binds is not known. A much larger clone lies one base from this, so it may be a read error. This entry belongs to a study of T cell repertoires in cytomegalovirus infection. Study-wide points: In two of eight donors, the top clonotype was HLA-C-restricted CMV-specific.

Each CDR3 protein is one row after TCRdb ran MiXCR on the reads. This sample has 490,000 or so distinct CDR3 sequences, with around 11% found just once. This CDR3 spans 18 amino acids. Germline CDR1 SGHTS, CDR2 YDEGEE. V shed 0 bases, J shed 5 bases, and the junction held 13 bases outside the gene matches. This receptor was identified in a human donor in good health (CMV status not recorded). Some clones in this sample may be carry-over from other donors' samples. Sample: PBMCs. The chain is built from TRBV5-8 and TRBJ2-5, with 10 bases identical to TRBD2. The CDR3: CASSLVGTSEGAEETQYF. CDR3 sequence (DNA): TGTGCCAGCAGCTTGGTCGGGACTAGCGAGGGGGCGGAGGAGACCCAGTACTTC.